The clone carrying this T cell receptor (beta chain) was counted many times. These data come from a study of T cells in Graves' hyperthyroidism and ophthalmopathy. Authors of the study amplified TCR beta CDR3 regions from RNA transcripts. In the first-round RT-PCR of the TCR CDR3, the HTBI primer set was used. TCRdb reanalysed the multiplex PCR reads using MiXCR and keeps one entry per CDR3 protein. Of hundreds of thousands of distinct CDR3 sequences detected, roughly 14% appear once; the ten largest clones hold about 4.5%. V gave up 6 bases and J gave up 7 bases; unmatched junction bases: 9. Germline V gene lookup returns CDR1 MNHEY and CDR2 SMNVEV (reference sequence). This CDR3 has 14 amino acids.

This receptor was taken from a woman between 35 and 50 years old with Graves' ophthalmopathy. The sample consisted of blood. The rearrangement uses TRBV27 and TRBJ2-7; 10 bases agree with TRBD2. The chain's CDR3 is CASSLSGRAKEQYF. The CDR3 bases are TGTGCCAGCAGCTTAAGCGGGAGGGCGAAAGAGCAGTACTTC.